The source of this T cell receptor (beta chain) is a study of T cell responses to AZD1222 COVID-19 vaccine. Study-wide points: There were vaccine-associated CD4 TCRs across spike, dominant at 160-218 and 743-854. No day 14 peak samples; only post-peak repertoires were characterized. Breadth and depth of Spike-specific TCRs rose after two AZD1222 doses.

Points on this clone: What it binds is not known.

Trimming left V 1 base short and J 3 bases short, with 9 bases between. The CDR3 has 14 residues. Germline values: CDR1 LGHNT, CDR2 FRNRAP. Profiled with immunoSEQ multiplex PCR; TCRdb holds only in-frame clones, not every one. The data show some 150,000 clones, roughly 85% seen once. This TCR derives from an adult who received the MenACWY meningococcal vaccine as a control. This chain uses TRBV12-5 with TRBJ2-5, with D perhaps TRBD2 (6 bases). Here the sequenced sample was peripheral blood, taken 28 days after the second dose of the MenACWY control vaccine. The CDR3 protein is CASGLGSGEETQYF. In DNA, the CDR3 is TGTGCTAGTGGTTTGGGGTCGGGAGAAGAGACCCAGTACTTC.